Each of the 31 T cell receptor beta chains below was sequenced from the same sample in a study of T cell repertoires in cytomegalovirus infection (dated by TCRdb to the late 2010s). Sequenced using an Illumina HiSeq 1500. TCRdb handled the public reads itself, with Q25 trimming in fastp and clone calling in MiXCR, and kept productive beta chains. A single entry per CDR3 protein holds the most common genes and DNA from its merged rows. The sample table lists 100,000 to 150,000 distinct CDR3 sequences, approximately 9.2% of them with a count of one. The ten largest clones take up over 9.5% of the sample. Sequencing was done on a sample of PBMCs. Every receptor here comes from a human donor in good health (CMV status not recorded). Some clones in this sample may be carry-over from other donors' samples.

There are many counts of this clonotype. J is TRBJ1-2 and V is TRBV28; 7 bases align to TRBD1. Per germline, CDR1 MDHEN and CDR2 SYDVKM. CDR3 length: 16 residues. V shed 5 bases and J 2 bases; nucleotides not matched to a gene: 11. CDR3 region: CASSTLTGTVNYGYTF. CDR3 DNA: TGTGCCAGCAGTACTCTGACAGGGACCGTGAACTATGGCTACACCTTC.

This clonotype has at least ten counts. V and J are TRBV7-3 and TRBJ1-5, with no clear D. Trimming left V 4 bases short and J 5 bases short, with 9 bases between. Germline CDR1 is SGHTA and CDR2 is FQGTGA. This CDR3 region has 13 residues. The CDR3 sequence: CASSSSADQPQHF. The CDR3 region has the DNA TGTGCCAGCAGCTCCTCCGCCGATCAGCCCCAGCATTTT.

The rearrangement links TRBV19 to TRBJ1-6, with a possible D match to TRBD1 (6 bases). The CDR3 length is 17 residues. The V gene lost 3 bases and the J gene lost 0 bases, with 12 bases spanning the gap. In germline, CDR1 is LNHDA, CDR2 SQIVND (reference sequence). CDR3 nucleotides: TGTGCCAGTAGTATCGACAGGACGAGCTCCTATAATTCACCCCTCCACTTT. Protein sequence: CASSIDRTSSYNSPLHF.

This clonotype showed up many times. J is TRBJ2-3 and V is TRBV7-2; 7 bases are a match to TRBD1. V lost 5 bases, J lost 4 bases, and 12 bases stayed unmatched. CDR3 length: 16 amino acids. Germline loops: CDR1 SGHTA, CDR2 FQGNSA. In nucleotides, the CDR3 is TGTGCCAGCAGCCGAACGGTGACAGGGAAGTCAGATACGCAGTATTTT. This sequence encodes CASSRTVTGKSDTQYF.

The V call is TRBV27, the J call TRBJ1-1, with D possibly being TRBD1 (5 bases). V shed 3 bases and J shed 4 bases, with 12 bases lying between them. This CDR3 is 14 amino acids long. Germline loops: CDR1 MNHEY, CDR2 SMNVEV (reference sequence). The CDR3 region is CASSFTAGLTEAFF. DNA of the CDR3: TGTGCCAGCAGTTTTACGGCGGGGCTCACTGAAGCTTTCTTT.

This clonotype was picked up many times. V is TRBV12-3 or TRBV12-4 and J is TRBJ1-2; 7 positions match TRBD1. V was clipped by 6 bases and J by 7 bases; unmatched bases: 14. The CDR3 runs 15 residues. The CDR3 coding sequence is TGTGCCAGCAGCCATCTAGGGGACAGAGTCTTTGGCTACACCTTC. Translation gives CASSHLGDRVFGYTF.

This clonotype was observed a handful of times. The genes are TRBV29-1 and TRBJ1-5; 7 bases map to TRBD1. V shed 7 bases and J 2 bases; nucleotides not matched to a gene: 11. This CDR3 comprises 15 residues. The germline V gene encodes CDR1 SQVTM and CDR2 ANQGSEA. The CDR3 here is CSAAVGTAGNQPQHF. The CDR3 DNA is TGCAGCGCAGCGGTAGGGACAGCCGGCAATCAGCCCCAGCATTTT.

This clonotype was counted ten times or more. V and J are TRBV18 and TRBJ1-2; 9 nucleotides line up with TRBD1. The length of the CDR3 is 16 residues. Germline V CDR1 and CDR2: KGHSH, LQKENI. Trimming at V came to 4 bases and at J to 4 bases, leaving 10 bases not matched to a gene. The DNA for the CDR3 is TGTGCCAGCTCACACGCCGGGACAGGGTCCTCCTATGGCTACACCTTC. This sequence encodes CASSHAGTGSSYGYTF.

This clonotype was counted only a few times. The rearrangement uses TRBV10-3 and TRBJ2-1; D may match TRBD1 or TRBD2 (5 bases each). V dropped 1 base and J dropped 9 bases, with 10 bases sitting between them. The germline gives CDR1 ENHRY, CDR2 SYGVKD. CDR3 length: 13 amino acids. In DNA, the CDR3 is TGTGCCATCAGTGAGTTCGGGGACGGTGAGCAGTTCTTC. Encoded protein: CAISEFGDGEQFF.

This clonotype was seen repeatedly, ten times or more. V and J are TRBV7-2 and TRBJ2-5; D is ambiguous. This CDR3 is 14 amino acids long. V was clipped by 0 bases and J by 5 bases, with 10 bases between them. Germline V gives CDR1 SGHTA, CDR2 FQGNSA. The CDR3 nucleotides are TGTGCCAGCAGCTTAGCGGGGTCCCACGAGACCCAGTACTTC. This translates into CASSLAGSHETQYF.

This clonotype was detected many times. The gene calls are TRBV20-1 and TRBJ2-2; no clear D. Per the germline V gene, CDR1 is DFQATT and CDR2 is SNEGSKA (reference sequence). V lost 6 bases and J lost 0, with 17 bases in between. The CDR3 is 16 amino acids. For the CDR3, the DNA is TGCAGTGCCCCCCGAGGCGAGGCCCCGAACACCGGGGAGCTGTTTTTT. Translated, it gives CSAPRGEAPNTGELFF.

The V and J genes are TRBV23-1 and TRBJ2-7, with 9 bases that match TRBD1. TRBV23-1 carries the ORF label, with uncertain function. CDR3 size: 15 residues. The junction had 7 bases not matched to a gene; V was cut back by 0 bases and J by 7 bases. The chain's CDR3 is CASSQSGHRGHEQYF. CDR3 sequence (DNA): TGCGCCAGCAGTCAATCGGGGCACAGGGGGCATGAGCAGTACTTC.

The chain is built from TRBV5-1 and TRBJ2-2; D unclear. Germline V gene data show CDR1 as SGHRS and CDR2 as YFSETQ. The CDR3 contains 15 residues. Trimming left V 0 bases short and J 1 base short, with 7 bases between. The CDR3, as DNA: TGCGCCAGCAGCTTGGGACCGATGAACACCGGGGAGCTGTTTTTT. Translated: CASSLGPMNTGELFF.

This clonotype was seen many times. J is TRBJ2-3 and V is TRBV7-9; 12 nucleotides match TRBD2. The V segment lost 3 bases and the J segment 6 bases; nucleotides outside the gene matches: 4. CDR3 length: 15 amino acids. Per germline, CDR1 SEHNR and CDR2 FQNEAQ (reference sequence). This chain's CDR3 is CASSFTSGGQDTQYF. CDR3 DNA sequence: TGTGCCAGCAGCTTCACTAGCGGGGGGCAGGATACGCAGTATTTT.

There are many counts of this clonotype. V and J are TRBV7-2 and TRBJ1-5, with 8 bases that match TRBD1. V trimming: 6 bases; J trimming: 9 bases; junction bases outside the gene matches: 10. In germline, CDR1 is SGHTA, CDR2 FQGNSA. The CDR3 is 14 residues long. CDR3 bases: TGTGCCAGCAGTCCGACAGGGGTGTTTCGGCCCCAGCATTTT. Protein product: CASSPTGVFRPQHF.

This clonotype was detected only a few times. The chain links TRBV7-2 to TRBJ2-2; the D gene is possibly TRBD1 (5 bases). The V gene lost 3 bases and the J gene lost 1 base, with 12 bases spanning the gap. Looked up from germline, CDR1 is SGHTA and CDR2 is FQGNSA. CDR3 length equals 16 residues. DNA for the CDR3: TGTGCCAGCAGCTTGAAGGGTACAGGGAACACCGGGGAGCTGTTTTTT. Its protein is CASSLKGTGNTGELFF.

The chain has TRBV15 and TRBJ2-7, with 8 bases lining up with TRBD1. V gave up 3 bases and J gave up 7 bases; unmatched junction bases: 5. The germline V gene encodes CDR1 LNHNV and CDR2 YYDKDF (reference sequence). The CDR3 covers 13 residues. CDR3 sequence: CATSRDRVEEQYF. DNA for the CDR3: TGTGCCACCAGCAGGGACAGGGTCGAGGAGCAGTACTTC.

V and J are TRBV20-1 and TRBJ2-7, with D unresolved. Trimming took off 2 bases at V and 5 bases at J, with 13 bases between the two ends. Germline V gene data show CDR1 as DFQATT and CDR2 as SNEGSKA (reference sequence). The CDR3 runs to 13 residues. The chain's CDR3 is CSARYHNPNEQYF. Written as DNA, the CDR3 is TGCAGTGCTAGATATCACAATCCCAACGAGCAGTACTTC.

The table lists this clonotype with a count of one. The chain combines TRBV2 with TRBJ2-3; 10 bases map to TRBD1. With V trimmed by 1 base and J by 4 bases, 5 bases remained unmatched. The CDR3 totals 16 residues. CDR1 is SNHLY and CDR2 is FYNNEI in the germline V gene. In nucleotides, the CDR3 is TGTGCCAGCAGTGAAGGGGGACAGGGGTTTCCAGATACGCAGTATTTT. It codes for CASSEGGQGFPDTQYF.

V and J are TRBV29-1 and TRBJ1-3; no definite D call. Deletions cut 4 bases from V and 0 bases from J, with 7 bases between. The CDR3 spans 13 residues. Germline CDR1 reads SQVTM; CDR2 reads ANQGSEA. The CDR3 DNA reads as TGCAGCGTTGTCGGAAGCTCTGGAAACACCATATATTTT. This sequence encodes CSVVGSSGNTIYF.

Many counts were recorded for this clonotype. The chain recombines TRBV5-4 with TRBJ1-2; a possible D gene is TRBD1 (5 bases). The V and J ends lost 5 bases and 6 bases respectively, with 14 bases between them. Germline CDR1 reads SGHNT; CDR2 reads YYREEE (reference sequence). The CDR3 has 13 amino acids. CDR3 in DNA: TGTGCCAGCAGGCCGGGGGTCGACGATGGCTACACCTTC. Translated, it gives CASRPGVDDGYTF.

This clonotype was seen repeatedly, ten times or more. This chain joins TRBV7-2 and TRBJ2-2; the D gene is possibly TRBD2 (6 bases). CDR1 is SGHTA, CDR2 FQGNSA, per germline. The V end lost 2 bases, the J end lost 2 bases, and 15 bases lay between the germline ends. The CDR3 length is 17 residues. The DNA for the CDR3 is TGTGCCAGCAGCTTAATCGGGGGATTCATTAACACCGGGGAGCTGTTTTTT. As protein: CASSLIGGFINTGELFF. Based on the CDR3 plus reference TRBV7-2 and TRBJ2-2, the full variable domain is GAGVSQSPSNKVTEKGKDVELRCDPISGHTALYWYRQSLGQGLEFLIYFQGNSAPDKSGLPSDRFSAERTGGSVSTLTIQRTQQEDSAVYLCASSLIGGFINTGELFFGEGSRLTVL.

This clonotype was recorded a few times. The gene calls are TRBV20-1 and TRBJ1-3; maybe TRBD1 (6 bases). There are 14 residues in the CDR3. V gave up 4 bases and J gave up 1 base, with 11 bases separating them. Germline CDR1 and CDR2: DFQATT and SNEGSKA (reference sequence). The CDR3 coding sequence is TGCAGTGCTAAAGGGGGGAGGTCTGGAAACACCATATATTTT. Encoded protein: CSAKGGRSGNTIYF.

This clonotype showed up many times. The chain combines TRBV2 with TRBJ2-5, with D unclear. From germline, CDR1 is SNHLY and CDR2 FYNNEI. This CDR3 is built from 12 residues. Trimming took off 8 bases at V and 3 bases at J, with 10 bases between the two ends. CDR3 DNA sequence: TGTGCCAGCGGCTTCGCGGAAGAGACCCAGTACTTC. Translated, it gives CASGFAEETQYF.

This clonotype is medium-sized by share. The rearrangement uses TRBV11-3 and TRBJ2-1; 11 positions match TRBD2. V was pared by 1 base and J by 7 bases, with 9 bases of the junction left unmatched. Per the germline V gene, CDR1 is SGHNT and CDR2 is YENEEA. The CDR3 consists of 17 residues. Here the CDR3 DNA reads TGTGCCAGCAGCTTAGGGGTAGCGGGGGGGCCAAGAAATGAGCAGTTCTTC. Its protein is CASSLGVAGGPRNEQFF.

The sample holds many counts of this clonotype. This rearrangement joins TRBV28 to TRBJ2-7, with unresolved D. CDR1 is MDHEN, CDR2 SYDVKM, per germline. This CDR3 comprises 13 residues. The V gene lost 7 bases and the J gene lost 0 bases, with 10 bases spanning the gap. The CDR3 coding sequence is TGTGCCAGCAAGCTGTCGGGCTCCTACGAGCAGTACTTC. It yields the protein CASKLSGSYEQYF.

This clonotype has just a few counts. This chain uses TRBV29-1 with TRBJ2-3, with D possibly called TRBD1 or TRBD2 (6 bases each). Trimming removed 2 bases from V and 0 bases from J, with 15 bases in between. CDR1 and CDR2 from the germline V gene are SQVTM and ANQGSEA. The CDR3 is 16 residues long. The CDR3 region is CSVEQGTGPSTDTQYF. The CDR3 coding sequence is TGCAGCGTTGAACAGGGGACTGGTCCTAGCACAGATACGCAGTATTTT.

This clonotype was found a few times. The V and J genes are TRBV29-1 and TRBJ1-1; D gene unclear. The CDR3 length is 12 residues. Germline V lookup: CDR1 SQVTM, CDR2 ANQGSEA. The germline V and J ends were trimmed by 5 bases and 5 bases, with 12 bases remaining between them. In DNA, the CDR3 is TGCAGCGTTAGGATTAGTGGAACTGAAGCTTTCTTT. Protein sequence: CSVRISGTEAFF.

This clonotype was counted ten times or more. This rearrangement joins TRBV12-3 or TRBV12-4 to TRBJ1-1; the D is unclear. V was clipped by 2 bases and J by 0 bases, with 10 bases between them. This CDR3 contains 15 residues. This chain's CDR3 is CASSLWNALNTEAFF. The CDR3, as DNA: TGTGCCAGCAGTTTATGGAATGCCTTGAACACTGAAGCTTTCTTT.

The table lists this clonotype with a few counts. One base away lies a much larger clone, so this may be a sequencing read error. This rearrangement joins TRBV28 to TRBJ1-6; the D is unclear. CDR3 size: 12 residues. CDR1 and CDR2 from the germline V gene are MDHEN and SYDVKM. The CDR3 is CANSLYEGSLHF. The DNA of the CDR3 is TGTGCCAACAGTTTATACGAGGGAAGCCTCCACTTT.

This clonotype was seen repeatedly, ten times or more. This sequence joins TRBV6-1 and TRBJ2-6, with D uncertain. In germline, CDR1 is MNHNS, CDR2 SASEGT. The CDR3 loop spans 14 amino acids. Trimming shortened V by 10 bases and J by 1 base, and 11 bases separated the two germline ends. CDR3 nucleotides: TGTGCCATCGCTATTTCTTCTGGGGCCAACGTCCTGACTTTC. This encodes CAIAISSGANVLTF.